These 12 T cell receptor beta chains were all obtained from the same sample, sequenced in a study of blood T cell repertoires in COVID-19. The method was immunoSEQ multiplex PCR; TCRdb's version includes in-frame clones alone and lacks a portion of them. This sample has more than 90,000 clones, with 75% to 90% found just once. The specimen sequenced was peripheral blood. These receptors were collected from a woman in her seventies with active or convalescent COVID-19.

The rearrangement joins TRBV7-8 to TRBJ2-7; D might be TRBD2 (5 bases). V was pared by 8 bases and J by 6 bases, with 23 bases between. The V gene's germline CDR1 is SGHVS and CDR2 FQNEAQ. The CDR3 extends over 15 amino acids. For the CDR3, the DNA is TGTGCCAGCGGAGGCGGTTCAACGAAGGGTGGCGAGCAGTACTTC. Encoded protein: CASGGGSTKGGEQYF.

The chain has TRBV12-5 and TRBJ1-2, with a possible D match to TRBD1 (5 bases). Trimming stripped 6 bases from V and 8 bases from J, with 22 bases between. The CDR3 runs to 15 residues. Germline CDR1 LGHNT, CDR2 FRNRAP. The chain's CDR3 is CASGRGTPPSGGYTF. The DNA of the CDR3 is TGTGCTAGTGGAAGAGGGACTCCACCTTCAGGAGGCTACACCTTC.

This chain links TRBV2 with TRBJ1-2; D is unclear. The CDR3 loop spans 13 amino acids. Trimming took 5 bases from V and 1 from J, leaving 8 bases between them. Germline V gene lookup returns CDR1 SNHLY and CDR2 FYNNEI. This CDR3 reads CASSLGFNYGYTF. The CDR3, as DNA: TGTGCCAGCAGTCTCGGGTTTAACTATGGCTACACCTTC. The entire variable domain, with the rest obtained from reference TRBV2 and TRBJ1-2, is as follows: EPEVTQTPSHQVTQMGQEVILRCVPISNHLYFYWYRQILGQKVEFLVSFYNNEISEKSEIFDDQFSVERPDGSNFTLKIRSTKLEDSAMYFCASSLGFNYGYTFGSGTRLTVV.

Details on this clone: A junction end diverges from the germline sequence, so it may reflect a read error. The chain has TRBV6-6 and TRBJ2-7; 7 bases map to TRBD1. CDR1 is MNHNY and CDR2 is SVGAGI in the germline V gene (reference sequence). The CDR3 is 13 amino acids. The CDR3 protein is CASSYTNRGDGNF. The CDR3 coding sequence is TGTGCCAGCAGTTACACCAACAGGGGTGATGGGAACTTC.

The rearrangement uses TRBV10-3 and TRBJ1-5; D remains unclear. This CDR3 is built from 14 residues. Between the trimmed V and J ends, which lost 8 bases and 3 bases, there was a span of 14 bases. The germline CDR1 and CDR2 sequences are ENHRY and SYGVKD. Here the CDR3 reads CAIGGEQANQPQHF. CDR3 bases: TGTGCCATCGGAGGAGAGCAGGCCAATCAGCCCCAGCATTTT.

The V and J genes are TRBV6-6 and TRBJ2-7; tentative D call: TRBD2 (5 bases). The V gene's germline CDR1 is MNHNY and CDR2 SVGAGI (reference sequence). The CDR3 is 20 residues long. V was trimmed by 5 bases and J by 6 bases, leaving 35 bases between them. The CDR3 DNA sequence: TGTGCCAGCAGTCGCCTACCTAGCTCGGGTCTAGGCGGCGCCGGCGGCGAGCAGTACTTC. It yields the protein CASSRLPSSGLGGAGGEQYF.

The chain combines TRBV30 with TRBJ2-2; TRBD2 might be the D (6 bases). CDR1 is GTSNPN, CDR2 SVGIG, per germline (reference sequence). V was pared by 3 bases and J by 4 bases, with 9 bases between. This CDR3 region has 13 residues. The CDR3, as DNA: TGTGCCTGGAGCGGGACTCGCACCGGGGAGCTGTTTTTT. Protein sequence: CAWSGTRTGELFF. The full variable domain, its missing parts supplied by reference TRBV30 and TRBJ2-2, is SQTIHQWPATLVQPVGSPLSLECTVEGTSNPNLYWYRQAAGRGLQLLFYSVGIGQISSEVPQNLSASRPQDRQFILSSKKLLLSDSGFYLCAWSGTRTGELFFGEGSRLTVL.

The chain has TRBV6-2 or TRBV6-3 and TRBJ2-1; 12 bases line up with TRBD2. Unmatched junction bases numbered 12, after V lost 5 bases and J lost 7 bases. The CDR3 is 17 amino acids. CDR1 MNHEY and CDR2 SVGEGT come from the germline V gene. The CDR3 DNA reads TGTGCCAGCAGTACCCCTAGCGGGAGGGGTTTATGGAATGAGCAGTTCTTC. As protein: CASSTPSGRGLWNEQFF.

The chain uses TRBV5-1 and TRBJ2-2, with a tentative D call TRBD2 (7 bases). Per germline, CDR1 SGHRS and CDR2 YFSETQ. V lost 1 base and J lost 3, with 10 bases in between. CDR3 length: 15 amino acids. The CDR3 region has the DNA TGCGCCAGCAGCTTGCGGGGGGCGGACACCGGGGAGCTGTTTTTT. This gives the protein CASSLRGADTGELFF.

This clone was detected once. The chain links TRBV14 to TRBJ1-1; the D is unclear. The V gene lost 0 bases and the J gene lost 4 bases, with 6 bases spanning the gap. CDR3 length equals 13 residues. Per the germline V gene, CDR1 is SGHDN and CDR2 is FVKESK. This CDR3 is CASSQELFTEAFF. CDR3 sequence (DNA): TGTGCCAGCAGCCAAGAATTATTCACTGAAGCTTTCTTT.

This sequence joins TRBV9 and TRBJ1-6, with D unresolved. This CDR3 region has 16 residues. With 0 bases removed from V and 7 bases from J, the gap between germline ends came to 14 bases. Germline CDR1 SGDLS, CDR2 YYNGEE. The CDR3 region is CASSVAGSAGNSPLHF. CDR3 nucleotides: TGTGCCAGCAGCGTAGCGGGCAGTGCGGGGAATTCACCCCTCCACTTT. Filled out from reference TRBV9 and TRBJ1-6, the complete variable domain reads DSGVTQTPKHLITATGQRVTLRCSPRSGDLSVYWYQQSLDQGLQFLIQYYNGEERAKGNILERFSAQQFPDLHSELNLSSLELGDSALYFCASSVAGSAGNSPLHFGNGTRLTVT.

The count of this clone is one. The rearrangement joins TRBV29-1 to TRBJ1-2; 7 positions agree with TRBD1. The CDR3 spans 12 residues. V dropped 3 bases and J dropped 4; count of bases not matched to a gene: 2. Germline loops: CDR1 SQVTM, CDR2 ANQGSEA. CDR3 nucleotide sequence: TGCAGCGTTGAGACAGGGCCCTATGGCTACACCTTC. This encodes CSVETGPYGYTF.